Here is one T cell receptor beta chain with its context. Its antigen is unidentified. This entry belongs to a study of T-cell memory formation after mild COVID-19. Study-wide findings and caveats: Detection of some responders pre-infection suggested pre-existing cross-reactive memory T cells participated.

TCRdb itself ran the 5' RACE reads through MiXCR, one entry per CDR3 protein. The top ten clones hold 2% to 3% of a sample with about 190,000 distinct CDR3 sequences, about 17% of them seen once. Sequencing was performed on PBMCs or a T cell subset sorted from them (not recorded which). The receptor's source is an adult woman who had mild COVID-19 (a few samples of this study predate the infection). Cell type and time point are not known.

CDR3: CASSELAVGSIDTQYF. In nucleotides, the CDR3 is TGCGCCAGCAGTGAGTTAGCGGTGGGGTCGATAGATACGCAGTATTTT. This chain joins TRBV10-2 and TRBJ2-3; D is perhaps TRBD2 (6 bases). Germline lookup yields CDR1 WSHSY and CDR2 SAAADI. The CDR3 has 16 amino acids. Deletions cut 1 base from V and 5 bases from J, with 16 bases between.